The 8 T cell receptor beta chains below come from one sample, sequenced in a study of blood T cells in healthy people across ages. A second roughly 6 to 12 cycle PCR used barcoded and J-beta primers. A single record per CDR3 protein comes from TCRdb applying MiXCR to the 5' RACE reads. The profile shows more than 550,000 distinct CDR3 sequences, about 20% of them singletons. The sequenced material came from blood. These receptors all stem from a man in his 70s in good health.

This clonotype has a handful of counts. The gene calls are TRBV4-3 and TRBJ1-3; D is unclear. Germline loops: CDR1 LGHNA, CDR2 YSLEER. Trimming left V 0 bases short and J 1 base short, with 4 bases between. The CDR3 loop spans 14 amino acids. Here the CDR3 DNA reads TGCGCCAGCAGCCAAGACCGGTCTGGAAACACCATATATTTT. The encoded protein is CASSQDRSGNTIYF.

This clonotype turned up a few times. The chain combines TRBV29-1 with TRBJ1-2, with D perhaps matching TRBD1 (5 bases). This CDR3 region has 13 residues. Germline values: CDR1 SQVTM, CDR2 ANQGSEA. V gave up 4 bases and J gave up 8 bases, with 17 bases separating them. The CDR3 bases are TGCAGCGTTGTGTTGGCAGGGTTTCGAGGCTACACCTTC. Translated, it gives CSVVLAGFRGYTF. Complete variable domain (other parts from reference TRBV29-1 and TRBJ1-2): SAVISQKPSRDICQRGTSLTIQCQVDSQVTMMFWYRQQPGQSLTLIATANQGSEATYESGFVIDKFPISRPNLTFSTLTVSNMSPEDSSIYLCSVVLAGFRGYTFGSGTRLTVV.

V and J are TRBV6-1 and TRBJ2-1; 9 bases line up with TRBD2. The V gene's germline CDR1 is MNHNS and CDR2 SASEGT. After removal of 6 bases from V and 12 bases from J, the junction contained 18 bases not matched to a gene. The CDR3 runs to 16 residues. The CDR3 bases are TGTGCCAGCAGGCCCTATAGCGGGAGTTCCAACGGCGGGCAGTTCTTC. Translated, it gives CASRPYSGSSNGGQFF.

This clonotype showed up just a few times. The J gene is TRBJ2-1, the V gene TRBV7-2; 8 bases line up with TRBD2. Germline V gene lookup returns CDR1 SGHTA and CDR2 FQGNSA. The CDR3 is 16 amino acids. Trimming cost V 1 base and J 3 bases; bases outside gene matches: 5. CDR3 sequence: CASSLGTSRIYNEQFF. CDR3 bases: TGTGCCAGCAGCTTAGGGACTAGCAGGATCTACAATGAGCAGTTCTTC.

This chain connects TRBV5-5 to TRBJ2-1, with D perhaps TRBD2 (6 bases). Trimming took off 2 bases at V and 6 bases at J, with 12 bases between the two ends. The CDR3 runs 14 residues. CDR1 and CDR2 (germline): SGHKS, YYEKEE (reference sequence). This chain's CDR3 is CASSFTGTLNEQFF. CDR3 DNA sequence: TGTGCCAGCAGCTTCACCGGGACTCTCAATGAGCAGTTCTTC. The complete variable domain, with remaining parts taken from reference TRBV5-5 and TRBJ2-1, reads DAGVTQSPTHLIKTRGQQVTLRCSPISGHKSVSWYQQVLGQGPQFIFQYYEKEERGRGNFPDRFSARQFPNYSSELNVNALLLGDSALYLCASSFTGTLNEQFFGPGTRLTVL.

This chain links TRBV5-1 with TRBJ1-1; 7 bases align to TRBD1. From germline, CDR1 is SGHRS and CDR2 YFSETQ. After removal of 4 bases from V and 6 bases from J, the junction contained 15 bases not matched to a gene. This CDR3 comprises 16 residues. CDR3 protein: CASSLGPRQGGAEAFF. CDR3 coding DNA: TGCGCCAGCAGCCTTGGCCCAAGACAGGGTGGGGCTGAAGCTTTCTTT.

The DNA for the CDR3 is TGCAGTGCTAGAGATGACGGACCCGGCCAGCATTTT. Translating it yields CSARDDGPGQHF. This rearrangement joins TRBV20-1 to TRBJ1-5; no clear D. In germline, CDR1 is DFQATT, CDR2 SNEGSKA (reference sequence). The V and J ends lost 0 bases and 12 bases respectively, with 12 bases between them. The CDR3 covers 12 residues.

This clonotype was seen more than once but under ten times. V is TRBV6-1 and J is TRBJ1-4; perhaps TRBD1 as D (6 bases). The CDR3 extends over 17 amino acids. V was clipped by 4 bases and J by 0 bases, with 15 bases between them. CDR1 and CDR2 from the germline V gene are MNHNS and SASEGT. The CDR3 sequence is CASSAPGRGTTNEKLFF. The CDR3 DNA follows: TGTGCCAGCAGTGCCCCGGGGAGGGGGACAACTAATGAAAAACTGTTTTTT.